This note documents a single TCR beta chain sequence. As yet, its antigen is unknown. Germline V lookup: CDR1 MNHEY, CDR2 SVGEGT. This CDR3 has 15 residues. With 0 bases removed from V and 4 bases from J, the gap between germline ends came to 12 bases. These data are taken from a study of Ad26.COV2.S vaccination and SARS-CoV-2 variants. Study results and caveats: Among vaccine recipients, spike-specific TCR breadth exceeded that of placebo recipients.

Some clones are missing from TCRdb's copy, which holds only in-frame ones; the method was immunoSEQ multiplex PCR. The profile shows about 350,000 clones, around 90% of them singletons. The TCR was taken from a human donor who had recovered from COVID-19. The sample consisted of peripheral blood, taken after recovery from COVID-19. The rearrangement links TRBV6-2 or TRBV6-3 to TRBJ1-1; D remains ambiguous. The CDR3 spells CASSYSQNRVTEAFF. In DNA, the CDR3 is TGTGCCAGCAGTTACTCGCAAAACCGGGTCACTGAAGCTTTCTTT.